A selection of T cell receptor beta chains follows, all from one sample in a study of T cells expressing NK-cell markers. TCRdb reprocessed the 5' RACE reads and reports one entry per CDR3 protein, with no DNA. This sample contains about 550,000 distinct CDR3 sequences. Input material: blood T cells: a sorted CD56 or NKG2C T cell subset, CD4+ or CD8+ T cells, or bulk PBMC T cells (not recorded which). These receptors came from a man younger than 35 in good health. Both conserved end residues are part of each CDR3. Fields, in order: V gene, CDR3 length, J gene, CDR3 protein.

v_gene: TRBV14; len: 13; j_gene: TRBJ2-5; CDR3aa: CASSQYGGETQYF
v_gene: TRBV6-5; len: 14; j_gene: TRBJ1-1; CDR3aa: CASSYRQAYTEAFF
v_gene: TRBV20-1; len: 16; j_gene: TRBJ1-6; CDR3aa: CSARGEYSSYNSPLHF
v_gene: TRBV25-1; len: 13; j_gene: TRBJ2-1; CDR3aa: CASSLTPGGEQFF
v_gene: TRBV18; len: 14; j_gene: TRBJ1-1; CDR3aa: CASSSVRGGTEAFF
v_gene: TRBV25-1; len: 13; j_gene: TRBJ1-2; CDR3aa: CASSVPGDYGYTF
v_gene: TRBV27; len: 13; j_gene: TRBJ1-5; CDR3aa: CASSLAVGSPQHF
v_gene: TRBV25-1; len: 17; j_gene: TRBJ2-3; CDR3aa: CASSELGLGGSTDTQYF
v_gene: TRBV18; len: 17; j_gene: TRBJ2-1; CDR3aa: CASSPRHAGFSYNEQFF
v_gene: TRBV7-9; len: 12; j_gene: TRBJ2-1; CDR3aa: CASSLVLPEQFF
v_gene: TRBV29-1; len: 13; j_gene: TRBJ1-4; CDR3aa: CSVGMRSNEKLFF
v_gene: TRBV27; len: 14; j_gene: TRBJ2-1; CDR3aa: CASSLGSLWNEQFF
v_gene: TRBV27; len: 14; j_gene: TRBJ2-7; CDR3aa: CASSPFGRGHEQYF
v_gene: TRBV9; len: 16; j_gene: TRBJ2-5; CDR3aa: CASSVGTRGGAETQYF
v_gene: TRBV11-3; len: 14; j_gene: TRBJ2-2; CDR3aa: CASDERSGGGELFF